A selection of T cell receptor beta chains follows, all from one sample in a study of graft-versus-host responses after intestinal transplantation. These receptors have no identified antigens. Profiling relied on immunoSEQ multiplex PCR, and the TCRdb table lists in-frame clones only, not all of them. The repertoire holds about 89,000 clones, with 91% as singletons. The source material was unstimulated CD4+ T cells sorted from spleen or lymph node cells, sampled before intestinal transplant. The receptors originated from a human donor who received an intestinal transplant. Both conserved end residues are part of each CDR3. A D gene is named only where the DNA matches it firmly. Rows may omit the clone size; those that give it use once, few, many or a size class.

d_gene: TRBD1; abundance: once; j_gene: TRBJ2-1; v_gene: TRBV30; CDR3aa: CAWSVTGQIPYNEQFF; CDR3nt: TGTGCCTGGAGTGTGACAGGGCAGATTCCTTACAATGAGCAGTTCTTC
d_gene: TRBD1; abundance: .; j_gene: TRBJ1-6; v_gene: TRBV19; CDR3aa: CASSIQDRGLSPLHF; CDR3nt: TGTGCCAGTAGTATCCAGGACAGGGGGCTCTCCCCCCTCCACTTT
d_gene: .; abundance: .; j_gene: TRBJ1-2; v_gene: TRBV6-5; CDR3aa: CASSYPAGSGVGYTF; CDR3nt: TGTGCCAGCAGTTACCCCGCAGGGTCAGGGGTTGGCTACACCTTC
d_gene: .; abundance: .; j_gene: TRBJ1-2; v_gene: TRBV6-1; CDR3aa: CAITSGTSNYGYTF; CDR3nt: TGTGCCATCACTTCCGGGACTTCTAACTATGGCTACACCTTC
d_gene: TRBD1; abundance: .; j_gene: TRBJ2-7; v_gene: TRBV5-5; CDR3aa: CASSSDRGGTYEQYF; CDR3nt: TGTGCCAGCAGCTCGGACAGGGGGGGAACCTACGAGCAGTACTTC
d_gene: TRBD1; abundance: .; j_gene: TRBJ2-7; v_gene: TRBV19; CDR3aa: CASSKTGGIPYEQYF; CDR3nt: TGTGCCAGTAGTAAGACAGGGGGGATACCCTACGAGCAGTACTTC
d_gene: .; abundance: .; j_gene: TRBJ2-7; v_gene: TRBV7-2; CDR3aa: CASSPGLIYEQYF; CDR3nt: TGTGCCAGCAGCCCAGGACTTATTTACGAGCAGTACTTC
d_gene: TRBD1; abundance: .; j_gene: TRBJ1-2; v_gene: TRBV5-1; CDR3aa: CASGTELNYGYTF; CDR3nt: TGCGCCAGCGGGACAGAGCTTAACTATGGCTACACCTTC
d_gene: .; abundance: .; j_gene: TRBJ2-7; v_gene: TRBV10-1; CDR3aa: CASSEKRSYEQYF; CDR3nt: TGCGCCAGCAGTGAGAAACGGTCCTACGAGCAGTACTTC
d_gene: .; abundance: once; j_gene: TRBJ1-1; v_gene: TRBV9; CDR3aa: CASSVATGTMNTEAFF; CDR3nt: TGTGCCAGCAGCGTAGCTACAGGAACCATGAACACTGAAGCTTTCTTT
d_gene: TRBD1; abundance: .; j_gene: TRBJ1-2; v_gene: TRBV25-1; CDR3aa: CASSESGTGYMRGYTF; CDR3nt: TGTGCCAGCAGTGAATCTGGGACAGGGTATATGCGAGGCTACACCTTC
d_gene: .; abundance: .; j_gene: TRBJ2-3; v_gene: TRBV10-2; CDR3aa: CASSETTQGLGTDTQYF; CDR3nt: TGCGCCAGCAGTGAGACCACCCAGGGTCTTGGCACAGATACGCAGTATTTT
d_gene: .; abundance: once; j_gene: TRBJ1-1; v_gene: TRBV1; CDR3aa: CTSSQQTGATYEAFF; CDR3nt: TGCACCAGCAGCCAACAGACAGGGGCCACCTATGAAGCTTTCTTT
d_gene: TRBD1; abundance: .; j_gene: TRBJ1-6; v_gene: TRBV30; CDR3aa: CAWSENTGGGSPLHF; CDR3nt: TGTGCCTGGAGTGAAAATACAGGGGGGGGATCACCCCTCCACTTT
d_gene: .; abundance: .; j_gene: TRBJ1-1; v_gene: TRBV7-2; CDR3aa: CASSPVPWGEAFF; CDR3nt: TGTGCCAGCAGCCCGGTCCCCTGGGGCGAGGCTTTCTTT
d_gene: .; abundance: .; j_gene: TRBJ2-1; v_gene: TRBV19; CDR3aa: CASSSTGASYNEQFF; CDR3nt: TGTGCCAGTAGTTCCACAGGTGCTTCCTACAATGAGCAGTTCTTC
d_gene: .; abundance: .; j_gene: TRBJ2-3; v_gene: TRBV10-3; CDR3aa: CATTGVSDTQYF; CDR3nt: TGTGCCACCACGGGGGTTTCAGATACGCAGTATTTT
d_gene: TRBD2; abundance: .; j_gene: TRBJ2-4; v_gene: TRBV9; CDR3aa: CASSVASGGGGNIQYF; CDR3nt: TGTGCCAGCAGCGTAGCTTCGGGAGGGGGAGGAAACATTCAGTACTTC